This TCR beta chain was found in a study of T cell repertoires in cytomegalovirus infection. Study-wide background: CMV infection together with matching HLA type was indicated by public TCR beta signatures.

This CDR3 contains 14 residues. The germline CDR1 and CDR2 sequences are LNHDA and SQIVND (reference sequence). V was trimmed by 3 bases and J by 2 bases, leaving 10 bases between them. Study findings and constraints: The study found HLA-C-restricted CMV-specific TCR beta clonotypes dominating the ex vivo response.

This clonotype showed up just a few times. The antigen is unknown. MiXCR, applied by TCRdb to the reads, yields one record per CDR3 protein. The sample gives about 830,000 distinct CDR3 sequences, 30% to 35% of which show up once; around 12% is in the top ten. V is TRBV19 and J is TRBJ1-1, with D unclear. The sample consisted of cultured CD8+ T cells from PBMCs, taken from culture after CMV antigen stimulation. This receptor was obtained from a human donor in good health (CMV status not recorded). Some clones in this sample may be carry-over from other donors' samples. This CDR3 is CASSIAGLNTEAFF. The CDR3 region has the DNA TGTGCCAGTAGTATCGCAGGATTAAACACTGAAGCTTTCTTT.